The T cell receptor beta chain described here comes from a study of cytomegalovirus exposure and HLA in healthy donors. Study information: In an early release, HLA-typed donors contributed 90 million or so unique TCR sequences. Assignment to the Caucasian-associated ancestry cluster applied to approximately 80% of the approximately 420 genotyped donors.

Germline assignment: CDR1 DFQATT and CDR2 SNEGSKA (reference sequence). The V end lost 5 bases, the J end lost 6 bases, and 8 bases lay between the germline ends. The CDR3 length is 11 residues. This PCR relied on a set of 60 Vbeta primers and 13 Jbeta primers. The protocol was immunoSEQ multiplex PCR, while the TCRdb copy is restricted to in-frame clones and leaves out a portion. The data hold more than 95,000 clones, with roughly 80% observed a single time. Study-wide results and caveats: Most CMV-associated TCR beta chains appeared HLA-restricted in a later analysis.

On this clone itself: What it binds is unknown.

The material sequenced was PBMCs. The sequence was collected from a man aged 45-60 years in good health and CMV-seropositive. This chain links TRBV20-1 with TRBJ2-1; D possibly corresponds to TRBD2 (6 bases). The CDR3 region is CSAGDFNEQFF. The CDR3 nucleotides read TGCAGTGCTGGGGACTTCAATGAGCAGTTCTTC.